What follows describes a single T cell receptor beta chain. Antigen: not known. Researchers amplified the TCR beta CDR3 regions from RNA transcripts. A set of HTBI primers served as the primers for a first-round RT-PCR of the TCR CDR3. TCRdb re-called the multiplex PCR reads with MiXCR, one entry per CDR3 protein. This sample carries over 350,000 distinct CDR3 sequences, 18% of them seen once, and the ten largest clones take 35% to 45%. This specimen comes from a study of T cells in Graves' hyperthyroidism and ophthalmopathy. Study context: Blood was drawn when the patient was first diagnosed and still untreated. Study conclusions and caveats: For ophthalmopathy, model prediction preceded onset by a median approximately 6 months. In simple terms, a model built on 13 V-J features told ophthalmopathy apart from stable hyperthyroidism.

Germline values: CDR1 MRHNA, CDR2 SNTAGT. V was cut by 3 bases and J by 1 base, with 12 bases left in between. The CDR3 sequence is 16 residues long. The authors took PBMCs from 10 ml fresh peripheral blood. The sequenced sample was blood. The sequence derives from a man aged 18-30 years with Graves' ophthalmopathy. The chain has TRBV6-4 and TRBJ2-2; D remains ambiguous. CDR3 loop: CASSEVFGLNTGELFF. As DNA, the CDR3 is TGTGCCAGCAGTGAAGTCTTCGGCCTGAACACCGGGGAGCTGTTTTTT.